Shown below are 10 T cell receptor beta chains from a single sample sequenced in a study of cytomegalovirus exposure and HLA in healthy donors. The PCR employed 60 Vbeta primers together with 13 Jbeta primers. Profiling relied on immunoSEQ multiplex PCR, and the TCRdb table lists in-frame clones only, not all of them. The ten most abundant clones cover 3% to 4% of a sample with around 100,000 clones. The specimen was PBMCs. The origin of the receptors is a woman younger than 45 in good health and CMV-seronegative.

This CDR3 reads CASKGLEGTEQYF. CDR3 bases: TGTGCCAGCAAGGGCCTTGAGGGAACCGAGCAGTACTTC. This sequence joins TRBV6-5 and TRBJ2-7; TRBD2 is a possible D gene (5 bases). The CDR3 extends over 13 amino acids. Trimming pared 7 bases from V and 6 bases from J, leaving 16 bases between. In germline, CDR1 is MNHEY, CDR2 SVGAGI.

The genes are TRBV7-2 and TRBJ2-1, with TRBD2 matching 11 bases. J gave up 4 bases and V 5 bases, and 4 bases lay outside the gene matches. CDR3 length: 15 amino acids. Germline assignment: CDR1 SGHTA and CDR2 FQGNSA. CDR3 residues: CASSMGLADYNEQFF. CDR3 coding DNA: TGTGCCAGCAGCATGGGACTAGCGGATTACAATGAGCAGTTCTTC.

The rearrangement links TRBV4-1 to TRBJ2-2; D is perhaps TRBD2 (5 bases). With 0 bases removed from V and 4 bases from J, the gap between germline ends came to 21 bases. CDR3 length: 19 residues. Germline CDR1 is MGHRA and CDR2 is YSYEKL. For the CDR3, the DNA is TGCGCCAGCAGCCAAGATAACGGCCCCTCAACGGGGTCCACCGGGGAGCTGTTTTTT. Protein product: CASSQDNGPSTGSTGELFF.

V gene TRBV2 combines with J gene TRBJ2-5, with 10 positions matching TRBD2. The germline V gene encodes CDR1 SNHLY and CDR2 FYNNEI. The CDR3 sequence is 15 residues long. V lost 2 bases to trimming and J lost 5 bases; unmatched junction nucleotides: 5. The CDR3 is CASSESGGAFETQYF. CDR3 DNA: TGTGCCAGCAGTGAAAGCGGGGGGGCCTTTGAGACCCAGTACTTC.

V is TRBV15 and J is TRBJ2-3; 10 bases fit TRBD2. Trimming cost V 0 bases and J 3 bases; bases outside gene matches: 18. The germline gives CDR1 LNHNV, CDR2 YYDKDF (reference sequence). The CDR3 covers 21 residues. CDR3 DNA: TGTGCCACCAGCAGAGAGAGATGGGCGAGGGCTAGCGGGAGACGGACAGATACGCAGTATTTT. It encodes CATSRERWARASGRRTDTQYF.

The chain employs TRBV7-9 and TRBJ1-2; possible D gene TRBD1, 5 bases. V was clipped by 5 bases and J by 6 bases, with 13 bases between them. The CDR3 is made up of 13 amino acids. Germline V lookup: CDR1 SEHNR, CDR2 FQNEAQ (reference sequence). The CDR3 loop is CASSRGGEDGYTF. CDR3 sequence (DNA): TGTGCCAGCAGCCGCGGGGGGGAGGATGGCTACACCTTC.

This chain's CDR3 is CAISELGSGMNTEAFF. DNA of the CDR3: TGTGCCATCAGTGAGTTGGGGTCGGGGATGAACACTGAAGCTTTCTTT. This sequence joins TRBV10-3 and TRBJ1-1; unclear D gene. The germline CDR1 and CDR2 sequences are ENHRY and SYGVKD. V shed 1 base and J shed 0 bases, with 12 bases lying between them. The CDR3 is 16 residues long.

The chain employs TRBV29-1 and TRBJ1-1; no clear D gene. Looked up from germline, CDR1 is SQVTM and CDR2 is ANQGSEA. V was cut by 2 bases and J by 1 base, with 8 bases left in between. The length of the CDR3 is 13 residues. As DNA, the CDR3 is TGCAGCGTTGAACAGCGGGAGAACACTGAAGCTTTCTTT. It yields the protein CSVEQRENTEAFF.

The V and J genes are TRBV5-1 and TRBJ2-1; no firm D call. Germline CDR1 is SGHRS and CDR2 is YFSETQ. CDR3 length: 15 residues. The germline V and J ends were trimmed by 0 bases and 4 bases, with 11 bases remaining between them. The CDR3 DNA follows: TGCGCCAGCAGCTTGGATTGGGCAGAGTACAATGAGCAGTTCTTC. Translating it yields CASSLDWAEYNEQFF.

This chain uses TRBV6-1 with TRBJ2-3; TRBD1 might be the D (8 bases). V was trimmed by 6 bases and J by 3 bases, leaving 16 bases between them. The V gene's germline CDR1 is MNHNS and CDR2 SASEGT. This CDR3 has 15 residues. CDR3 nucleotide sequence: TGTGCCAGCAGCCAAGACAGGGGAGGGACAGATACGCAGTATTTT. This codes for CASSQDRGGTDTQYF.